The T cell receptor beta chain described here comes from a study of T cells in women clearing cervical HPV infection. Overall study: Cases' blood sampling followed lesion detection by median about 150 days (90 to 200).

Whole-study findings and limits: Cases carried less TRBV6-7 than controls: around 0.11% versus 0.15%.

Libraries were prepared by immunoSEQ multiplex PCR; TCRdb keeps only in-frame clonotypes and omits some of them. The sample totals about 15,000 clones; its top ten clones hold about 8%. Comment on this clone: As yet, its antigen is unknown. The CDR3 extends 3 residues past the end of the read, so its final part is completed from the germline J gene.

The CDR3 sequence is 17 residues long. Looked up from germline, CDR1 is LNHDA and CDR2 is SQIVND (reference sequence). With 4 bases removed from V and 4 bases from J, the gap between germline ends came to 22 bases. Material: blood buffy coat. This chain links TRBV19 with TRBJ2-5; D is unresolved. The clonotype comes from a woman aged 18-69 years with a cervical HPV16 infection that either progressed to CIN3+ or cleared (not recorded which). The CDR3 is CASSTTNRGSQRETQYF. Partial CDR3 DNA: TGTGCCAGTAGTACAACGAACAGAGGATCCCAACGAGAGACC. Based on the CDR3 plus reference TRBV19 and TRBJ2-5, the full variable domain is DGGITQSPKYLFRKEGQNVTLSCEQNLNHDAMYWYRQDPGQGLRLIYYSQIVNDFQKGDIAEGYSVSREKKESFPLTVTSAQKNPTAFYLCASSTTNRGSQRETQYFGPGTRLLVL.